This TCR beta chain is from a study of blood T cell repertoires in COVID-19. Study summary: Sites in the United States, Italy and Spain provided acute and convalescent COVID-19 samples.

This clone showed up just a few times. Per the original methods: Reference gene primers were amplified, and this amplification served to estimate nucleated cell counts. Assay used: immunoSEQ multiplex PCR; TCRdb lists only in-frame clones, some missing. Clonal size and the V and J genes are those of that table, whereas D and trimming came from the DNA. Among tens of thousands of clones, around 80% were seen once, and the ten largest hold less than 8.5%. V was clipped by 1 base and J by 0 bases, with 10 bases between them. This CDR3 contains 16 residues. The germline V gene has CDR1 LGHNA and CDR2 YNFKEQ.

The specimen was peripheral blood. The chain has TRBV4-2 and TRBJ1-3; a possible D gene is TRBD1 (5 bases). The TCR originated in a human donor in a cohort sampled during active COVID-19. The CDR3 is CASSQVQGDSGNTIYF. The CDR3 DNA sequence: TGTGCCAGCAGCCAAGTGCAGGGTGACTCTGGAAACACCATATATTTT.